This is a list of T cell receptor beta chains from one sample in a study of siplizumab effects on memory and regulatory T cells. Method: immunoSEQ multiplex PCR; TCRdb's copy keeps in-frame clones and lacks some. The data contain about 100,000 clones, 91% of them singletons. The sequenced material came from CD4+ T cells sorted from blood. These receptors were collected from a human donor in good health. Each CDR3 is given with its conserved first and last residue. Each record gives: clone size, V gene, D gene, J gene, CDR3 protein, CDR3 DNA. D genes are given only for firm matches. For some rows the clone size is stated as once, few or many, or as a class when expanded; others skip it.

clone_size: NA
v_call: TRBV7-2
d_call: NA
j_call: TRBJ1-6
cdr3_aa: CASSLGTDGNSPLHF
cdr3_nt: TGTGCCAGCAGCTTAGGGACGGATGGCAATTCACCCCTCCACTTT

clone_size: NA
v_call: TRBV6-5
d_call: NA
j_call: TRBJ1-6
cdr3_aa: CASSYGGGNSPLHF
cdr3_nt: TGTGCCAGCAGTTACGGCGGGGGGAATTCACCCCTCCACTTT

clone_size: NA
v_call: TRBV29-1
d_call: NA
j_call: TRBJ1-1
cdr3_aa: CSGLRSKNTEAFF
cdr3_nt: TGCAGCGGCCTCAGGTCCAAGAACACTGAAGCTTTCTTT

clone_size: NA
v_call: TRBV25-1
d_call: TRBD2
j_call: TRBJ2-7
cdr3_aa: CASSESRLASYEQYF
cdr3_nt: TGTGCCAGCAGTGAATCCCGACTAGCCTCCTACGAGCAGTACTTC

clone_size: once
v_call: TRBV5-4
d_call: TRBD1
j_call: TRBJ2-5
cdr3_aa: CASSFSSLDRGQETQYF
cdr3_nt: TGTGCCAGCAGCTTTTCAAGTCTGGACAGGGGACAAGAGACCCAGTACTTC

clone_size: NA
v_call: TRBV5-1
d_call: TRBD1
j_call: TRBJ2-7
cdr3_aa: CASSRTGTVEQYF
cdr3_nt: TGCGCCAGCAGCCGGACCGGGACAGTCGAGCAGTACTTC

clone_size: NA
v_call: TRBV28
d_call: TRBD2
j_call: TRBJ2-1
cdr3_aa: CASYGGARYNEQFF
cdr3_nt: TGTGCCAGCTACGGGGGGGCAAGGTACAATGAGCAGTTCTTC

clone_size: NA
v_call: TRBV4-2
d_call: TRBD2
j_call: TRBJ2-1
cdr3_aa: CASTTSGAAYEQFF
cdr3_nt: TGTGCCAGCACGACTAGCGGGGCGGCGTATGAGCAGTTCTTC

clone_size: NA
v_call: TRBV25-1
d_call: NA
j_call: TRBJ2-6
cdr3_aa: CASPYLSGANVLTF
cdr3_nt: TGTGCCAGCCCATACCTCTCTGGGGCCAACGTCCTGACTTTC

clone_size: NA
v_call: TRBV9
d_call: NA
j_call: TRBJ2-2
cdr3_aa: CASSVAVGELFF
cdr3_nt: TGTGCCAGCAGCGTAGCGGTCGGGGAGCTGTTTTTT

clone_size: NA
v_call: TRBV18
d_call: TRBD2
j_call: TRBJ2-3
cdr3_aa: CASSPVSGGLNEPDTQYF
cdr3_nt: TGTGCCAGCTCACCAGTTAGCGGGGGCCTTAACGAGCCAGATACGCAGTATTTT

clone_size: NA
v_call: TRBV5-1
d_call: NA
j_call: TRBJ2-7
cdr3_aa: CASSIGETDGEQYF
cdr3_nt: TGCGCCAGCAGCATAGGGGAAACCGACGGCGAGCAGTACTTC

clone_size: NA
v_call: TRBV10-3
d_call: NA
j_call: TRBJ1-6
cdr3_aa: CAISEYGQPNSPLHF
cdr3_nt: TGTGCCATCAGTGAGTACGGCCAGCCGAATTCACCCCTCCACTTT

clone_size: NA
v_call: TRBV11-3
d_call: NA
j_call: TRBJ2-2
cdr3_aa: CASSYGRGDTGELFF
cdr3_nt: TGTGCCAGCAGTTACGGAAGAGGGGACACCGGGGAGCTGTTTTTT

clone_size: NA
v_call: TRBV2
d_call: TRBD1
j_call: TRBJ1-2
cdr3_aa: CASRMDRDNYGYTF
cdr3_nt: TGTGCCAGCAGGATGGACAGGGATAACTATGGCTACACCTTC

clone_size: NA
v_call: TRBV7-6
d_call: NA
j_call: TRBJ1-5
cdr3_aa: CASSLEANQPQHF
cdr3_nt: TGTGCCAGCAGCTTAGAGGCCAATCAGCCCCAGCATTTT

clone_size: NA
v_call: TRBV7-9
d_call: NA
j_call: TRBJ1-1
cdr3_aa: CASSQLGEGAFF
cdr3_nt: TGTGCCAGCAGCCAATTAGGCGAGGGGGCTTTCTTT

clone_size: once
v_call: TRBV7-6
d_call: TRBD2
j_call: TRBJ2-1
cdr3_aa: CASSWGLAGANEQFF
cdr3_nt: TGTGCCAGCAGCTGGGGACTAGCGGGGGCCAATGAGCAGTTCTTC

clone_size: NA
v_call: TRBV5-1
d_call: TRBD1
j_call: TRBJ1-1
cdr3_aa: CASKQGILNMNTEAFF
cdr3_nt: TGCGCCAGCAAACAGGGGATCCTTAACATGAACACTGAAGCTTTCTTT

clone_size: NA
v_call: TRBV29-1
d_call: NA
j_call: TRBJ1-2
cdr3_aa: CSVDRGYGGYTF
cdr3_nt: TGCAGCGTTGATAGGGGATATGGTGGCTACACCTTC

clone_size: NA
v_call: TRBV11-2
d_call: NA
j_call: TRBJ2-5
cdr3_aa: CASSPGAETQYF
cdr3_nt: TGTGCCAGCAGCCCGGGGGCAGAGACCCAGTACTTC

clone_size: NA
v_call: TRBV2
d_call: NA
j_call: TRBJ2-2
cdr3_aa: CASSATYGELFF
cdr3_nt: TGTGCCAGCAGTGCAACCTACGGGGAGCTGTTTTTT

clone_size: NA
v_call: TRBV5-6
d_call: TRBD1
j_call: TRBJ2-3
cdr3_aa: CASSSTGAGRTDTQYF
cdr3_nt: TGTGCCAGCAGCTCTACAGGGGCAGGTAGGACAGATACGCAGTATTTT

clone_size: NA
v_call: TRBV20-1
d_call: NA
j_call: TRBJ2-7
cdr3_aa: CSASSYEQYF
cdr3_nt: TGCAGTGCGAGCAGCTACGAGCAGTACTTC

clone_size: NA
v_call: TRBV28
d_call: NA
j_call: TRBJ1-2
cdr3_aa: CASSSGDRNYGYTF
cdr3_nt: TGTGCCAGCAGTTCCGGAGACAGGAACTATGGCTACACCTTC

clone_size: NA
v_call: TRBV10-3
d_call: TRBD2
j_call: TRBJ2-7
cdr3_aa: CAISESGLNGEQYF
cdr3_nt: TGTGCCATCAGTGAGTCGGGACTAAATGGCGAGCAGTACTTC

clone_size: once
v_call: TRBV27
d_call: NA
j_call: TRBJ1-2
cdr3_aa: CASSLSRQSNYGYTF
cdr3_nt: TGTGCCAGCAGTTTGTCGCGCCAATCTAACTATGGCTACACCTTC

clone_size: NA
v_call: TRBV4-3
d_call: NA
j_call: TRBJ2-7
cdr3_aa: CASSQDRGAYEQYF
cdr3_nt: TGCGCCAGCAGCCAAGATCGCGGGGCCTACGAGCAGTACTTC

clone_size: few
v_call: TRBV11-2
d_call: TRBD2
j_call: TRBJ2-3
cdr3_aa: CASSLGVAGSTDTQYF
cdr3_nt: TGTGCCAGCAGCTTAGGGGTAGCGGGGAGCACAGATACGCAGTATTTT

clone_size: once
v_call: TRBV6-6
d_call: TRBD2
j_call: TRBJ2-1
cdr3_aa: CASRPTGTSPTNEQFF
cdr3_nt: TGTGCCAGCAGGCCCACCGGGACTAGCCCTACAAATGAGCAGTTCTTC

clone_size: once
v_call: TRBV9
d_call: NA
j_call: TRBJ1-6
cdr3_aa: CASSGGQTHSPLHF
cdr3_nt: TGTGCCAGCAGCGGAGGACAGACCCATTCACCCCTCCACTTT

clone_size: NA
v_call: TRBV5-1
d_call: TRBD2
j_call: TRBJ2-3
cdr3_aa: CASSAATSGGVDTQYF
cdr3_nt: TGCGCCAGCAGCGCAGCTACTAGCGGGGGGGTAGATACGCAGTATTTT

clone_size: NA
v_call: TRBV7-9
d_call: TRBD1
j_call: TRBJ1-3
cdr3_aa: CASSLQGASGNTIYF
cdr3_nt: TGTGCCAGCAGCTTGCAGGGGGCATCTGGAAACACCATATATTTT

clone_size: NA
v_call: TRBV19
d_call: NA
j_call: TRBJ2-1
cdr3_aa: CASSNLGNEQFF
cdr3_nt: TGTGCCAGTAGTAACCTAGGGAATGAGCAGTTCTTC

clone_size: NA
v_call: TRBV5-1
d_call: TRBD1
j_call: TRBJ2-7
cdr3_aa: CASSQGQQTYEQYF
cdr3_nt: TGCGCCAGCAGCCAGGGACAGCAAACTTACGAGCAGTACTTC

clone_size: NA
v_call: TRBV18
d_call: NA
j_call: TRBJ2-5
cdr3_aa: CASSGINREETQYF
cdr3_nt: TGTGCCAGCTCTGGGATCAACAGGGAAGAGACCCAGTACTTC

clone_size: NA
v_call: TRBV30
d_call: NA
j_call: TRBJ2-7
cdr3_aa: CAWSPVGFTYEQYF
cdr3_nt: TGTGCCTGGAGCCCGGTGGGTTTCACCTACGAGCAGTACTTC

clone_size: NA
v_call: TRBV6-5
d_call: TRBD1
j_call: TRBJ2-7
cdr3_aa: CASSSLTGGKYEQYF
cdr3_nt: TGTGCCAGCAGTTCCCTGACAGGGGGCAAGTACGAGCAGTACTTC

clone_size: once
v_call: TRBV7-2
d_call: TRBD2
j_call: TRBJ2-7
cdr3_aa: CASSSSGGISYEQYF
cdr3_nt: TGTGCCAGCAGTTCTAGCGGGGGGATATCCTACGAGCAGTACTTC

clone_size: NA
v_call: TRBV5-4
d_call: TRBD1
j_call: TRBJ2-1
cdr3_aa: CASSFRGQGYNEQFF
cdr3_nt: TGTGCCAGCAGCTTTAGGGGACAGGGTTACAATGAGCAGTTCTTC

clone_size: NA
v_call: TRBV25-1
d_call: TRBD1
j_call: TRBJ2-7
cdr3_aa: CASSESIGTGGEEQYF
cdr3_nt: TGTGCCAGCAGTGAATCAATAGGGACAGGGGGTGAGGAGCAGTACTTC

clone_size: NA
v_call: TRBV27
d_call: NA
j_call: TRBJ2-7
cdr3_aa: CASSLSEEEEQYF
cdr3_nt: TGTGCCAGCAGTTTATCGGAGGAAGAGGAGCAGTACTTC

clone_size: NA
v_call: TRBV30
d_call: NA
j_call: TRBJ2-7
cdr3_aa: CAWSVPGGLPYF
cdr3_nt: TGTGCCTGGAGTGTACCGGGGGGCCTTCCTTACTTC

clone_size: NA
v_call: TRBV19
d_call: TRBD1
j_call: TRBJ1-5
cdr3_aa: CASIQHRGSNNQPQHF
cdr3_nt: TGTGCCAGTATTCAGCACAGGGGGTCAAACAATCAGCCCCAGCATTTT

clone_size: NA
v_call: TRBV27
d_call: NA
j_call: TRBJ2-3
cdr3_aa: CASSSLTPYSTDTQYF
cdr3_nt: TGTGCCAGCAGTTCCCTGACACCTTATAGCACAGATACGCAGTATTTT

clone_size: NA
v_call: TRBV30
d_call: NA
j_call: TRBJ1-5
cdr3_aa: CAWSGGGQPQHF
cdr3_nt: TGTGCCTGGTCCGGGGGGGGTCAGCCCCAGCATTTT

clone_size: NA
v_call: TRBV7-2
d_call: TRBD1
j_call: TRBJ1-2
cdr3_aa: CASSLTGGYGYTF
cdr3_nt: TGTGCCAGCAGCTTGACAGGGGGCTATGGCTACACCTTC

clone_size: NA
v_call: TRBV5-4
d_call: NA
j_call: TRBJ1-1
cdr3_aa: CASSLVFPGLGVF
cdr3_nt: TGTGCCAGCAGCTTGGTGTTCCCGGGCTTGGGGGTCTTT

clone_size: NA
v_call: TRBV19
d_call: NA
j_call: TRBJ1-2
cdr3_aa: CASSTSNKVDGYTF
cdr3_nt: TGTGCCAGTAGTACCTCAAACAAGGTTGATGGCTACACCTTC

clone_size: once
v_call: TRBV5-5
d_call: NA
j_call: TRBJ1-1
cdr3_aa: CASSLETRGLTEAFF
cdr3_nt: TGTGCCAGCAGCTTGGAGACTAGGGGCCTCACTGAAGCTTTCTTT